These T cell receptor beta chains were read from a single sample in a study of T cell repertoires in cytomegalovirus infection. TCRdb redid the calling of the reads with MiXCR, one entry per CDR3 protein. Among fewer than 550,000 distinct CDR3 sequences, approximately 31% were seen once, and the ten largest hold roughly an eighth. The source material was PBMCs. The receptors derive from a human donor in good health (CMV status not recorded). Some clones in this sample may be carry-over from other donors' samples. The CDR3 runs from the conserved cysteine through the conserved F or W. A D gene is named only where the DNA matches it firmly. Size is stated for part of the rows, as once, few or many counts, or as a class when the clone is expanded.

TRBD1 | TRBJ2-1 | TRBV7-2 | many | TGTGCCAGCAGCTTAGGTAAAAGAGACAGGGGGGCCAATGAGCAGTTCTTC | CASSLGKRDRGANEQFF
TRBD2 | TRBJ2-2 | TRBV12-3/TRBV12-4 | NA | TGTGCCAGCAGTCGAGGGACTAGCGGGACCGGGGAGCTGTTTTTT | CASSRGTSGTGELFF
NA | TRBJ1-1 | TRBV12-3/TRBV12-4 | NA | TGTGCCAGCAGTTTATTGGGGGAAAACACTGAAGCTTTCTTT | CASSLLGENTEAFF
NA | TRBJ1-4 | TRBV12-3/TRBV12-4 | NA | TGTGCCAGCAGTCCAGAAGTCAGTCTCTTGAATGAAAAACTGTTTTTT | CASSPEVSLLNEKLFF
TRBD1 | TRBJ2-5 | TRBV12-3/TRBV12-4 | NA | TGTGCCAGCAGCACAACCTGGACAGGGAAGAATGGAGAGACCCAGTACTTC | CASSTTWTGKNGETQYF
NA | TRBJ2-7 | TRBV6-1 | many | TGTGCCAGCAGTGCCAGCGGCGGCTTTTCCAAGCAGTACTTC | CASSASGGFSKQYF
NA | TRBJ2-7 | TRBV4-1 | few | TGCGCCAGCTCCCTTGAGCCTTTCGGCTCCTACGAGCAGTACTTC | CASSLEPFGSYEQYF
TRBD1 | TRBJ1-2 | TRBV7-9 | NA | TGTGCCAGCGACATACATTCAGGGGGATCAGGGTATGGCTACACCTTC | CASDIHSGGSGYGYTF
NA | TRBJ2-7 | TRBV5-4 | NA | TGTGCCAGCAGCCCTTCAGAGAGCTCCTACGAGCAGTACTTC | CASSPSESSYEQYF
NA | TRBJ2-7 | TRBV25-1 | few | TGTGCCAGCAGTGAGGGTATGAAGGAGTCTACTTACGAGCAGTACTTC | CASSEGMKESTYEQYF
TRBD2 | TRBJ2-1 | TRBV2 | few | TGTGCCAGCAGTGAAGACTTAGCGGGGGACTACAATGAGCAGTTCTTC | CASSEDLAGDYNEQFF
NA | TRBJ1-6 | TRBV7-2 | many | TGTGCCAGCAGCCCAGGAGGATCAGGCCTACTTAATTCACCCCTCCACTTT | CASSPGGSGLLNSPLHF
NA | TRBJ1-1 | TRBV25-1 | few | TGTGCCAGCAGTGACCCCCGAGAGGCAGGAGGGAACACTGAAGCTTTCTTT | CASSDPREAGGNTEAFF
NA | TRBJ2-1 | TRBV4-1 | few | TGCGCCAGCAGCCAACCCACCGTAGGGCGGGGTCGCAACAATGAGCAGTTCTTC | CASSQPTVGRGRNNEQFF
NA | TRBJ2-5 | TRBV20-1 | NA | TGCCTACCCGGACAGGCGGGGGAGACCCAGTACTTC | CLPGQAGETQYF
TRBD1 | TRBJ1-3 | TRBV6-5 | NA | TGTGCCAGCAGTTACTCGGGACAGGGGCCCTCTGGAAACACCATATATTTT | CASSYSGQGPSGNTIYF
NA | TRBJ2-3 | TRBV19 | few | TGTGCCAGCTCTACGGCACCAAGACAGAGCACAGATACGCAGTATTTT | CASSTAPRQSTDTQYF
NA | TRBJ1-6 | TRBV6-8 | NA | TGTGCCAGCAGTTACTCCATGGGTGTCCGATCACCCTTCCACTTT | CASSYSMGVRSPFHF
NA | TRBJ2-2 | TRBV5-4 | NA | TGTGCCAGCAGCTACGGTGTGGCCGGCGGGGAGCTGTTTTTT | CASSYGVAGGELFF
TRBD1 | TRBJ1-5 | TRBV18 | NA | TGTGCCAGCTCACCGGGACAGGGGCAGGGTCAGCCCCAGCATTTT | CASSPGQGQGQPQHF
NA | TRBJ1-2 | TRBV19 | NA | TGTGCCAGTAGTATTCCTTTTGGACAGAACTATGGCTACACCTTC | CASSIPFGQNYGYTF
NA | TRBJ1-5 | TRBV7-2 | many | TGTGCCAGCAGCTTAGCAGGGCGACAGACTAGCAATCAGCCCCAGCATTTT | CASSLAGRQTSNQPQHF
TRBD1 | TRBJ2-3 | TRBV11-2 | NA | TGTGCCAGCAGCTCGCCGGGACAGCACACAGATACGAAGTATTTT | CASSSPGQHTDTKYF
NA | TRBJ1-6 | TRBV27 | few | TGTGCCAGCAGTTTCAAAACGAATTCACCCCTCCACTTT | CASSFKTNSPLHF
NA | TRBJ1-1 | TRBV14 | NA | TGTGCCAGCAGCCAAGATCTTGGGGAGCTGAACACTGAAGCTTTCTTT | CASSQDLGELNTEAFF
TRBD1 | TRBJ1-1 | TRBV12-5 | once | TGTACTAGGGGTACGGACCGACAGGGGGTAACGACTGAAGCTTTCTTT | CTRGTDRQGVTTEAFF
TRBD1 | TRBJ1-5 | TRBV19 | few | TGTGCCAGTAGTACTCAAAACCCCGGGACAGCCAATCAGCCCCAGCATTTT | CASSTQNPGTANQPQHF
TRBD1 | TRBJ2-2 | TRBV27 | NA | TGTGCCAGCAGTCGACAGGGGTTTTACGGGGAGCTGTATTTT | CASSRQGFYGELYF
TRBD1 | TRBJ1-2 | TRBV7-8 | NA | TGTGCCAGCAGCTTAGACAGGGGTGTCTACACCTTC | CASSLDRGVYTF
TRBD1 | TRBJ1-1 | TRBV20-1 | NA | TGCAGTGCTACTCATCATCAGGGGGCTAAGAACACTGAAGCTTTCTTT | CSATHHQGAKNTEAFF
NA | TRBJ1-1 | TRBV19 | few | TGTGCCAGTAGTATCGTTCTCGGGGCCACTGAAGCTTTCTTT | CASSIVLGATEAFF
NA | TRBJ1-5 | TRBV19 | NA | TGTGCCAGTAGTCCTAAAGGGTCGGGGTCCCCAAGTCGCAATCAGCCCCAGCATTTT | CASSPKGSGSPSRNQPQHF
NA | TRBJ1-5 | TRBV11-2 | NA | TGTGCCAGCAGCCCCTCGACGATTTCAAGGACAGTGCATAGCACTCAGCCCCAGCATTTT | CASSPSTISRTVHSTQPQHF
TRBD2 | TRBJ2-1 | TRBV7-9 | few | TGTGCCAGCAGCTTAGTCCCAGTAGCGGGCCCAAAGGATGAGCAGTTCTTC | CASSLVPVAGPKDEQFF
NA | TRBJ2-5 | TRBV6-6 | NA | TGTGCCAGCAGCCGAGACTCGTTCCAAGAGACCCAGTACTTC | CASSRDSFQETQYF
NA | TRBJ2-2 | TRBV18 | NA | TGTGCCAGCTCACCCAACCTTAGCGGCGCTTTCTCCGGGGAGCTGTTTTTT | CASSPNLSGAFSGELFF
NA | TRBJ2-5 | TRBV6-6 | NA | TGTGCCAGCAGTTACCCCCCTAGGGGAGAGACCCAGTACTTC | CASSYPPRGETQYF
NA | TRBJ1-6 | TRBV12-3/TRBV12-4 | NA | TGTGCCAGCAGTTTCTCATCGGGGCAGTATAATTCACCCCTCCACTTT | CASSFSSGQYNSPLHF
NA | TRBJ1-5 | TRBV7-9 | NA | TGTGCCAGCACCCTGGGGGGGGGAAATCATCCCCAGCATTTT | CASTLGGGNHPQHF
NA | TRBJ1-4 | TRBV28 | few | TGTGCCAGCAGTTTCCCTAATCAGAATGAAAAACTGTTTTTT | CASSFPNQNEKLFF
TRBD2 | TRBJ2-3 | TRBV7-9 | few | TGTGCCAGCAGCCCCCATAACCGACTAGCGGGGGGAGGCACAGATACGCAGTATTTT | CASSPHNRLAGGGTDTQYF
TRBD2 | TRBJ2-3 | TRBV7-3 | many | TGTGCCAGCAGCTTGACTAGCGCGAGCACAGATACGCAGTATTTT | CASSLTSASTDTQYF
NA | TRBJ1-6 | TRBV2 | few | TGTGCCAGCAGGGCGGAAAGCGAGGTTTCACCCCTCCACTTT | CASRAESEVSPLHF
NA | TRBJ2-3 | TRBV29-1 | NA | TGCAGCGTTGAAGAGGCTCTGGGGAAAGATACGCAGTATTTT | CSVEEALGKDTQYF
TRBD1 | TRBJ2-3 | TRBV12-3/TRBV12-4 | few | TGTGCCAGCAGTGTACAGGGGGGTACAGATACGCAGTATTTT | CASSVQGGTDTQYF
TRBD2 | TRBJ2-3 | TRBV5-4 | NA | TGTGCCAGCAGGTTGAGACTAGCGGGGGGAAACACAGATACGCAGTATTTT | CASRLRLAGGNTDTQYF
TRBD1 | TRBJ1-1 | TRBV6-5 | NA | TGTGCCAGCACAGGGACAGGGGGAAATGAAGCTTTCTTT | CASTGTGGNEAFF
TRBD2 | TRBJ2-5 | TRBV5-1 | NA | TGCGCCAGCAGCTTCGGGACTAGCGGAACTCGGGAGACCCAGTACTTC | CASSFGTSGTRETQYF
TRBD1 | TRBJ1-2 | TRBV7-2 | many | TGTGCCAGCAGCTTATATAAGACAGGGGGAGGGTATGGCTACACCTTC | CASSLYKTGGGYGYTF
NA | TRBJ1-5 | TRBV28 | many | TGTGCCAGCAGTGCCCCCGGGCCCCAGCATTTT | CASSAPGPQHF
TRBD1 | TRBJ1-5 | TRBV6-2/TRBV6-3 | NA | TGTGCCAGCCGGACAGGGATAAACAATCAGCCCCAGCATTTT | CASRTGINNQPQHF
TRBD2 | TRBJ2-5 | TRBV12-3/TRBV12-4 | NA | TGTGCCAGCAGCCGTCTCGGGCGGGGGGACCAAGAGACCCAGTACTTC | CASSRLGRGDQETQYF